This T cell receptor (beta chain) was recorded in a study of blood T cell repertoires in COVID-19. Authors' methods: Counts of nucleated cells, estimated from reference gene primer amplification, were obtained. Generated by immunoSEQ multiplex PCR, the TCRdb table keeps only in-frame clones and is missing some. Clone size and the V and J calls come from that table; the DNA yielded D and trimming. Of just under 150,000 clones listed, around nine tenths are singletons. This clone is a singleton in its sample. CDR3 size: 13 residues. The V and J ends lost 1 base and 5 bases respectively, with 6 bases between them. Germline CDR1 SEHNR, CDR2 FQNEAQ (reference sequence).

Sequencing was performed on peripheral blood. The receptor's source is a woman aged 45-65 years with active or convalescent COVID-19. This chain uses TRBV7-9 with TRBJ2-1; D is undetermined. DNA for the CDR3: TGTGCCAGCAGCTTAGATACAGACAATGAGCAGTTCTTC. Translation: CASSLDTDNEQFF.